Listed below are T cell receptor beta chains from one sample, sequenced in a study of T cells in Graves' hyperthyroidism and ophthalmopathy. One entry per CDR3 protein results from TCRdb running MiXCR on the multiplex PCR reads. The table records 360,000 or so distinct CDR3 sequences, approximately 14% of them present only once. The sequenced sample was blood. Every receptor here comes from a woman aged 60-70 years with Graves' ophthalmopathy. Each CDR3 is given with its conserved first and last residue. Each record gives: J gene, V gene, clone size, D gene, CDR3 protein, CDR3 DNA. The D gene is left open where the match is weak. Part of the rows lack a size; the others show once, few, many or a class for expanded clones.

>TRBJ1-4|TRBV18|NA|NA
CASSPFAGVEEKLFF
TGTGCCAGCTCACCTTTCGCAGGGGTGGAGGAAAAACTGTTTTTT
>TRBJ2-1|TRBV7-3|many|NA
CASSLGWLASGNEQFF
TGTGCCAGCAGCTTAGGGTGGCTTGCCAGCGGAAATGAGCAGTTCTTC
>TRBJ2-3|TRBV3-1|many|TRBD1
CASSHLRTGKGTDTQYF
TGTGCCAGCAGCCACCTTAGGACAGGGAAGGGCACAGATACGCAGTATTTT
>TRBJ2-4|TRBV24-1|many|TRBD1
CATSQGTGLQNIQYF
TGTGCCACCAGCCAAGGGACAGGTCTCCAAAACATTCAGTACTTC
>TRBJ2-7|TRBV29-1|NA|NA
CSVVLAGGWYEQYF
TGCAGCGTTGTATTAGCAGGAGGGTGGTACGAGCAGTACTTC
>TRBJ1-1|TRBV3-1|many|NA
CASSQRETNTEAFF
TGTGCCAGCAGCCAACGGGAAACGAACACTGAAGCTTTCTTT
>TRBJ2-3|TRBV7-3|many|TRBD2
CASSLGAGGGTQYF
TGTGCCAGCAGCTTAGGAGCGGGGGGGGGTACGCAGTATTTT
>TRBJ2-3|TRBV18|few|TRBD2
CASSPGLAVQDMQYF
TGTGCCAGCTCTCCGGGACTAGCGGTGCAGGATATGCAGTATTTT
>TRBJ2-1|TRBV30|many|NA
CAWGAGSSYNEQFF
TGTGCCTGGGGGGCGGGAAGCTCCTACAATGAGCAGTTCTTC
>TRBJ2-5|TRBV14|few|NA
CASSLRTDAPYF
TGTGCCAGCAGCTTACGGACGGATGCCCCGTACTTC
>TRBJ2-7|TRBV28|many|TRBD1
CASTSPGTGYYEQYF
TGTGCCAGCACCTCCCCCGGGACAGGTTACTACGAGCAGTACTTC
>TRBJ1-5|TRBV20-1|NA|NA
CSALRQPRSPQHF
TGCAGTGCTCTCCGACAGCCAAGATCGCCCCAGCATTTT
>TRBJ2-7|TRBV19|NA|NA
CASSTQGTLYEQYF
TGTGCCAGTAGTACGCAGGGGACCCTCTACGAGCAGTACTTC
>TRBJ2-1|TRBV3-1|many|TRBD2
CASSLLSGRGYEQFF
TGTGCCAGCAGCCTCCTCAGCGGGAGAGGCTATGAGCAGTTCTTC
>TRBJ2-3|TRBV2|NA|NA
CAGGRTDTQYF
TGTGCCGGGGGGAGAACAGATACGCAGTATTTT
>TRBJ2-7|TRBV28|many|TRBD2
CASHGTSGRAGYEQYF
TGTGCCAGCCACGGGACTAGCGGGAGGGCCGGCTACGAGCAGTACTTC
>TRBJ2-5|TRBV27|NA|NA
CASTGSGETQYF
TGTGCCAGCACGGGGTCGGGAGAGACCCAGTACTTC
>TRBJ2-7|TRBV6-4|few|NA
CASSVEGGYEQYF
TGTGCCAGCAGTGTAGAAGGGGGATACGAGCAGTACTTC
>TRBJ1-1|TRBV28|many|NA
CASNPGGSTTEAFF
TGTGCCAGCAACCCGGGGGGGTCGACCACTGAAGCTTTCTTT
>TRBJ2-7|TRBV15|NA|NA
CATSRGTTSAHEQYF
TGTGCCACCAGCAGAGGGACAACTTCTGCCCACGAGCAGTACTTC
>TRBJ2-3|TRBV20-1|few|TRBD2
CSAREGGRAGDTQYF
TGCAGTGCTAGGGAGGGCGGGAGGGCCGGCGATACGCAGTATTTT
>TRBJ2-7|TRBV27|many|TRBD2
CASSWTSGKYEQYF
TGTGCCAGCAGTTGGACTAGCGGCAAGTACGAGCAGTACTTC
>TRBJ1-6|TRBV3-1|many|NA
CASSQGAGVTPLHF
TGTGCCAGCAGCCAAGGCGCTGGGGTCACACCCCTCCACTTT
>TRBJ2-3|TRBV2|many|NA
CASSALGRGIVDTQYF
TGTGCCAGCAGTGCCCTCGGAAGGGGAATAGTCGATACGCAGTATTTT
>TRBJ2-7|TRBV10-3|NA|TRBD1
CAIMRGPPYEQYF
TGTGCCATCATGAGGGGGCCCCCCTACGAGCAGTACTTC
>TRBJ2-7|TRBV3-1|NA|TRBD2
CASSLRGTSGRPHYEQYF
TGTGCCAGCAGCCTTCGCGGGACTAGCGGGAGACCTCACTACGAGCAGTACTTC
>TRBJ2-1|TRBV20-1|many|TRBD2
CSARVTLAGGREQFF
TGCAGTGCTAGAGTAACGCTAGCGGGAGGACGAGAGCAGTTCTTC
>TRBJ1-5|TRBV5-1|few|NA
CASSLTPGPNQPQHF
TGCGCCAGCAGCTTGACCCCGGGACCTAATCAGCCCCAGCATTTT
>TRBJ1-3|TRBV20-1|few|NA
CSARGSTQDTIYF
TGCAGTGCTAGAGGATCAACCCAAGACACCATATATTTT
>TRBJ2-3|TRBV3-1|many|TRBD2
CASSQVGTSGDTQYF
TGTGCCAGCAGCCAAGTCGGGACTAGCGGTGATACGCAGTATTTT
>TRBJ2-7|TRBV20-1|many|TRBD1
CSASPGQGAYEQYF
TGCAGTGCTAGTCCGGGACAGGGGGCCTACGAGCAGTACTTC
>TRBJ1-1|TRBV7-3|many|NA
CASSQEGFGTEAFF
TGTGCCAGCAGCCAGGAGGGCTTTGGCACTGAAGCTTTCTTT
>TRBJ1-1|TRBV29-1|NA|TRBD1
CSVEEFGTGEAFF
TGCAGCGTTGAAGAGTTCGGGACAGGTGAAGCTTTCTTT
>TRBJ2-2|TRBV19|few|TRBD2
CASSRGGGGTGELFF
TGTGCCAGTAGTCGGGGGGGTGGGGGCACCGGGGAGCTGTTTTTT
>TRBJ2-4|TRBV28|many|TRBD1
CASSLAGGTKNIQYF
TGTGCCAGCAGTCTGGCAGGGGGAACCAAAAACATTCAGTACTTC
>TRBJ2-1|TRBV2|many|NA
CASSERGTTSLYNEQFF
TGTGCCAGCAGCGAGAGGGGCACAACTAGTCTCTACAATGAGCAGTTCTTC
>TRBJ1-2|TRBV29-1|many|NA
CSVEPGIEYGYTF
TGCAGCGTTGAACCGGGGATCGAATATGGCTACACCTTC
>TRBJ2-6|TRBV5-6|NA|NA
CASLRGTLSGANVLTF
TGTGCCAGCTTGCGCGGGACCCTCTCTGGGGCCAACGTCCTGACTTTC
>TRBJ2-7|TRBV6-1|NA|NA
CASSGGRGLSEQYF
TGTGCCAGCAGCGGGGGCAGGGGCCTATCCGAGCAGTACTTC
>TRBJ2-2|TRBV28|NA|TRBD2
CASSVAGFTGELFF
TGTGCCAGCAGTGTAGCGGGATTCACCGGGGAGCTGTTTTTT
>TRBJ2-2|TRBV10-2|NA|NA
CASSEWQTGELFF
TGCGCCAGCAGTGAGTGGCAGACCGGGGAGCTGTTTTTT
>TRBJ1-2|TRBV2|many|NA
CASSEVAGKGYTF
TGTGCCAGCAGTGAAGTGGCAGGCAAAGGCTACACCTTC
>TRBJ2-3|TRBV5-1|few|TRBD2
CASSFLAGEDTQYF
TGCGCCAGCAGCTTTCTAGCGGGAGAGGATACGCAGTATTTT
>TRBJ1-2|TRBV25-1|NA|TRBD1
CASSESRTGYGYTF
TGTGCCAGCAGTGAATCGAGGACAGGGTATGGCTACACCTTC
>TRBJ2-1|TRBV11-2|many|TRBD2
CASSLRGSGSLDEQFF
TGTGCCAGCAGCTTAAGAGGGAGCGGGAGTTTGGATGAGCAGTTCTTC
>TRBJ2-2|TRBV12-3/TRBV12-4|NA|TRBD1
CASRTGATVNTGELFF
TGTGCCAGCAGGACAGGGGCGACCGTGAACACCGGGGAGCTGTTTTTT
>TRBJ2-7|TRBV28|many|NA
CASSLTSTYEQYF
TGTGCCAGCAGTTTAACCAGTACCTACGAGCAGTACTTC
>TRBJ2-2|TRBV6-1|many|NA
CASKVAANTGELFF
TGTGCCAGCAAGGTAGCGGCAAACACCGGGGAGCTGTTTTTT
>TRBJ2-7|TRBV4-1|many|TRBD1
CASRPGQGDPYEQYF
TGCGCCAGCAGACCAGGACAGGGGGATCCCTACGAGCAGTACTTC
>TRBJ2-4|TRBV4-2|few|TRBD2
CASSQDPGLAGPEAKNIQYF
TGTGCCAGCAGCCAGGATCCGGGACTAGCGGGACCTGAGGCCAAAAACATTCAGTACTTC
>TRBJ1-1|TRBV2|NA|TRBD1
CANQGATEAFF
TGTGCCAATCAGGGGGCGACTGAAGCTTTCTTT
>TRBJ2-7|TRBV15|few|NA
CATSRTLGEYYEQYF
TGTGCCACCAGCAGAACGCTGGGGGAGTATTACGAGCAGTACTTC
>TRBJ2-7|TRBV12-3/TRBV12-4|many|TRBD2
CASSPKRRLAGTWGEQYF
TGTGCCAGCAGCCCCAAGAGGAGACTAGCGGGAACTTGGGGCGAGCAGTACTTC
>TRBJ1-5|TRBV5-6|many|NA
CANSSRRRGNQPQHF
TGTGCCAACAGCTCCAGGAGAAGGGGCAATCAGCCCCAGCATTTT
>TRBJ1-2|TRBV5-6|many|NA
CASSGVAGGYTF
TGTGCCAGCAGCGGCGTCGCAGGCGGCTACACCTTC